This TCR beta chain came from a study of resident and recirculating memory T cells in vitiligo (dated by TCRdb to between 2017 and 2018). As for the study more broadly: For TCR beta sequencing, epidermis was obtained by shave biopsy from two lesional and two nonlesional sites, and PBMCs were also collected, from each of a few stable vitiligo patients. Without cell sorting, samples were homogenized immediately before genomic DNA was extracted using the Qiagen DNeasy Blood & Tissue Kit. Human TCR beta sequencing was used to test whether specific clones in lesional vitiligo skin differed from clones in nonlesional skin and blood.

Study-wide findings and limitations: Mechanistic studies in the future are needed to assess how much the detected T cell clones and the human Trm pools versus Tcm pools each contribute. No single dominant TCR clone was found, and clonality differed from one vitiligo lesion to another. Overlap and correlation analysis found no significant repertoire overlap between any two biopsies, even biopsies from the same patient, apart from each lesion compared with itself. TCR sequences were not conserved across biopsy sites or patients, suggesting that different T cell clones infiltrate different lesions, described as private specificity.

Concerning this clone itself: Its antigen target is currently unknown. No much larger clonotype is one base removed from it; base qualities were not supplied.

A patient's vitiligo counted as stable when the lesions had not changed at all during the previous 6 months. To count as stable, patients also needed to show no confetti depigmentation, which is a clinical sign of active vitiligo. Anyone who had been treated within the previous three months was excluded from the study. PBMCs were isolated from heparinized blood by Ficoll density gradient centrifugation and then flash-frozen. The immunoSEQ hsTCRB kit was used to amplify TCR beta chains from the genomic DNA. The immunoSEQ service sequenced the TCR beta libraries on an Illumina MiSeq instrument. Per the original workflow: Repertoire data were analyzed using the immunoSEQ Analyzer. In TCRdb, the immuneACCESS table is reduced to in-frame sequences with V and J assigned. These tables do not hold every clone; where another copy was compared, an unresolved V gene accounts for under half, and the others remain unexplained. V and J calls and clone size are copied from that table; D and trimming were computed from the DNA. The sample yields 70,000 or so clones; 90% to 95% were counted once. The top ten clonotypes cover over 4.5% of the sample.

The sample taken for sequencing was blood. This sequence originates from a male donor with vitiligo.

CDR3 sequence: CASSQEEFSNYGYTF. DNA sequence: TGCGCCAGCAGCCAAGAGGAGTTTTCTAACTATGGCTACACCTTC. This chain joins TRBV4-1 to TRBJ1-2, with no confident D gene call. Counted from cysteine to phenylalanine, this CDR3 has 15 amino acids. Solely the CDR3 DNA is kept, with 45 bases framed from the first base. V drops 0 bases and J drops 0 bases, leaving 8 bases in between. The germline V gene encodes CDR1 MGHRA and CDR2 YSYEKL.